Below are 28 T cell receptor beta chains sequenced from a single sample in a study of T cells after yellow fever vaccination (dated by TCRdb to about 2019). The sample's treatment or condition, from its label and the paper: live attenuated yellow fever vaccine strain. Library preparation used 5' RACE. The run used an Illumina NovaSeq 6000. The public sequencing data were trimmed at Q25 with fastp and processed into clonotypes with MiXCR by TCRdb, which kept only in-frame beta chains. Each CDR3 protein appears once, grouped with its most common genes and DNA. The table for this sample lists a few hundred thousand distinct CDR3 sequences; around 12% of them were counted only once. The leading ten clones occupy 2.5% to 3.5% of the sample. The sample in question was CD4+ T cells sorted from PBMCs, obtained 15 days after the yellow fever booster vaccination. Receptors originate from a man in his late teens or twenties who received the YFV17D yellow fever vaccine.

The chain is built from TRBV12-3 or TRBV12-4 and TRBJ1-4, with a weak D call TRBD1 (5 bases). With 8 bases removed from V and 4 bases from J, the gap between germline ends came to 11 bases. The CDR3 is 13 amino acids. CDR3 nucleotide sequence: TGTGCCAGCGGTGGGGCAGATAATGAAAAACTGTTTTTT. Translation: CASGGADNEKLFF.

The V and J genes are TRBV10-3 and TRBJ2-7; either TRBD1 or TRBD2 may fit D (7 bases each). CDR1 ENHRY and CDR2 SYGVKD come from the germline V gene. The V end was cut by 3 bases, the J end by 6 bases, with 21 bases between. This CDR3 has 16 amino acids. Here the CDR3 reads CAISDPGGAGGLEQYV. The CDR3 coding sequence is TGTGCCATCAGTGACCCGGGGGGTGCAGGGGGTCTCGAGCAGTACGTC.

This rearrangement joins TRBV29-1 to TRBJ2-3; D call uncertain. CDR1 and CDR2 (germline): SQVTM, ANQGSEA. Trimming cost V 4 bases and J 2 bases, with 10 bases left between them. The CDR3 is 13 amino acids. CDR3 nucleotides: TGCAGCGTTGCCCCGGCCCTCACAGATACGCAGTATTTT. Its protein is CSVAPALTDTQYF.

In its sample, this clonotype was seen a few times. The V and J genes are TRBV7-9 and TRBJ2-5, with D perhaps TRBD1 (6 bases). Germline CDR1 reads SEHNR; CDR2 reads FQNEAQ (reference sequence). CDR3 length: 14 amino acids. The V and J ends lost 5 bases and 1 base respectively, with 11 bases between them. Here the CDR3 reads CASSPQGTQETQYF. In DNA form, the CDR3 reads TGTGCCAGCAGCCCCCAGGGGACCCAAGAGACCCAGTACTTC.

The chain has TRBV3-1 and TRBJ2-2; no definite D call. The CDR3 totals 13 residues. Deletions cut 4 bases from V and 3 bases from J, with 6 bases between. The germline gives CDR1 LGHDT, CDR2 YNNKEL (reference sequence). The CDR3 spells CASSPPHTGELFF. The CDR3 nucleotides read TGTGCCAGCAGCCCCCCCCACACCGGGGAGCTGTTTTTT. The full variable domain, completed using reference TRBV3-1 and TRBJ2-2, is DTAVSQTPKYLVTQMGNDKSIKCEQNLGHDTMYWYKQDSKKFLKIMFSYNNKELIINETVPNRFSPKSPDKAHLNLHINSLELGDSAVYFCASSPPHTGELFFGEGSRLTVL.

This clonotype was found a few times. The V and J genes are TRBV6-6 and TRBJ2-6; TRBD1 is a possible D gene (5 bases). Deletions cut 3 bases from V and 2 bases from J, with 11 bases between. The CDR3 contains 16 residues. Germline-derived CDR1 and CDR2 are MNHNY and SVGAGI (reference sequence). The CDR3 nucleotides are TGTGCCAGCAGTTATCCCCAGGGAACTGGGGCCAACGTCCTGACTTTC. Residues: CASSYPQGTGANVLTF.

The J gene is TRBJ2-5, the V gene TRBV3-1; D uncertain. Germline CDR1 LGHDT, CDR2 YNNKEL (reference sequence). This CDR3 is 15 amino acids long. The germline V and J ends were trimmed by 0 bases and 5 bases, with 13 bases remaining between them. This chain's CDR3 is CASSQDLARFETQYF. The CDR3 DNA sequence: TGTGCCAGCAGCCAAGATCTTGCCAGGTTCGAGACCCAGTACTTC.

This clonotype was detected ten times or more. The CDR3: CASSPIPTRGVYQPQHF. In nucleotides, the CDR3 is TGTGCCAGCAGCCCAATCCCGACTCGGGGGGTTTATCAGCCCCAGCATTTT. The V gene is TRBV6-2 or TRBV6-3, the J gene TRBJ1-5, with D perhaps TRBD1 (5 bases). The germline V gene has CDR1 MNHEY and CDR2 SVGEGT. CDR3 length: 17 residues. Trimming shortened V by 6 bases and J by 5 bases, and 23 bases separated the two germline ends.

This clonotype was counted ten times or more. V usage is TRBV10-3 and J usage is TRBJ2-1, with TRBD1 as a possible D gene (5 bases). Between the trimmed V and J ends, which lost 3 bases and 9 bases, there was a span of 12 bases. Germline lookup yields CDR1 ENHRY and CDR2 SYGVKD. CDR3 length: 13 amino acids. DNA for the CDR3: TGTGCCATCAGTGATGCTGGGGCTGGTGAGCAGTTCTTC. Translation gives CAISDAGAGEQFF.

This clonotype was found many times. The J gene is TRBJ2-3, the V gene TRBV20-1, with 10 bases fitting TRBD2. The CDR3 is 15 residues long. Germline CDR1 and CDR2: DFQATT and SNEGSKA (reference sequence). V shed 6 bases, J shed 6 bases, and the junction held 12 bases outside the gene matches. CDR3 sequence (DNA): TGCAGTGCCGAGAGGCGTCTAGCGGGGGAGGATACGCAGTATTTT. It translates to CSAERRLAGEDTQYF.

This clonotype was seen repeatedly, ten times or more. This sequence joins TRBV12-3 or TRBV12-4 and TRBJ2-4, with 10 bases fitting TRBD2. The length of the CDR3 is 17 residues. Losses at the gene ends were 6 bases for V and 1 base for J; bases not matched to a gene: 9. CDR3 sequence: CASSFWRGLAAKNIQYF. The CDR3 DNA reads as TGTGCCAGCAGCTTCTGGAGGGGACTAGCGGCCAAAAACATTCAGTACTTC.

The chain links TRBV12-3 or TRBV12-4 to TRBJ2-7; 9 nucleotides match TRBD1. This CDR3 is 14 amino acids long. V lost 3 bases to trimming and J lost 4 bases; unmatched junction nucleotides: 4. In nucleotides, the CDR3 is TGTGCCAGCAGTTTTGTGGGACAGGGTTACGAGCAGTACTTC. The encoded protein is CASSFVGQGYEQYF.

The genes are TRBV6-6 and TRBJ2-3; D is undetermined. Germline V gene sequence: CDR1 MNHNY, CDR2 SVGAGI (reference sequence). The CDR3 contains 15 residues. V was pared by 6 bases and J by 0 bases, with 13 bases between. The DNA of the CDR3 is TGTGCCAGCAGGCTCCGTTCATTGAGCACAGATACGCAGTATTTT. It codes for CASRLRSLSTDTQYF.

This clonotype was observed a handful of times. The rearrangement joins TRBV7-9 to TRBJ2-7; D possibly matches TRBD1 or TRBD2 (5 bases each). Germline assignment: CDR1 SEHNR and CDR2 FQNEAQ (reference sequence). The CDR3 covers 16 residues. V dropped 1 base and J dropped 4 bases, with 17 bases sitting between them. This CDR3 is CASSLGSPGPRYEQYV. The CDR3 DNA sequence: TGTGCCAGCAGCTTAGGATCTCCGGGACCGAGATACGAGCAGTACGTC.

This clonotype was seen a handful of times. The rearrangement uses TRBV5-1 and TRBJ2-3; 9 nucleotides align to TRBD2. The CDR3 is 13 residues long. With V trimmed by 4 bases and J by 5 bases, 2 bases remained unmatched. Germline-derived CDR1 and CDR2 are SGHRS and YFSETQ. The CDR3 sequence: CASSPRGGDTQYF. CDR3 in DNA: TGCGCCAGCAGCCCGCGGGGGGGAGATACGCAGTATTTT.

V is TRBV4-3 and J is TRBJ2-1, with 8 bases lining up with TRBD1. The V gene end was trimmed by 1 base and the J gene end by 7 bases; junction bases not matched to a gene: 9. The length of the CDR3 is 16 residues. Germline V gives CDR1 LGHNA, CDR2 YSLEER. The CDR3 is CASSQAFQGARNEQFF. CDR3 nucleotides: TGCGCCAGCAGCCAAGCTTTCCAGGGGGCGCGGAATGAGCAGTTCTTC.

In this sample, this clonotype turned up a few times. V is TRBV6-5 and J is TRBJ2-3; D possibly uses TRBD1 or TRBD2 (5 bases each). With 6 bases removed from V and 2 bases from J, the gap between germline ends came to 15 bases. The CDR3 length is 15 residues. Germline CDR1 MNHEY, CDR2 SVGAGI. The CDR3 here is CASSHRWGTTDTQYF. The CDR3 nucleotides read TGTGCCAGCAGCCACCGTTGGGGGACCACAGATACGCAGTATTTT.

J is TRBJ2-3 and V is TRBV7-6; TRBD1 matches 8 bases. Germline values: CDR1 SGHVS, CDR2 FNYEAQ. J gave up 2 bases and V 4 bases, and 5 bases lay outside the gene matches. The CDR3 is 15 residues long. The CDR3: CASSYDRGNTDTQYF. The DNA of the CDR3 is TGTGCCAGCAGCTATGACAGGGGAAACACAGATACGCAGTATTTT.

This clonotype came up many times. The chain joins TRBV29-1 to TRBJ2-1; 8 bases agree with TRBD1. Germline V gene data show CDR1 as SQVTM and CDR2 as ANQGSEA. J was trimmed by 4 bases and V by 3 bases; bases with no gene match: 5. This CDR3 is 14 amino acids long. This CDR3 reads CSVDKDRAYNEQFF. The CDR3 coding sequence is TGCAGCGTTGATAAGGACAGGGCGTACAATGAGCAGTTCTTC.

The rearrangement links TRBV29-1 to TRBJ2-3, with D hard to call. The CDR3 runs 11 residues. The V end was cut by 5 bases, the J end by 2 bases, with 5 bases between. Germline CDR1 reads SQVTM; CDR2 reads ANQGSEA. Here the CDR3 reads CSVLYTDTQYF. CDR3 in DNA: TGCAGCGTTCTTTACACAGATACGCAGTATTTT.

The sample holds a few counts of this clonotype. An end of the junction does not agree with germline; a read error may underlie this. The V call is TRBV5-6, the J call TRBJ1-2; D uncertain. The CDR3 has 13 residues. Germline V lookup: CDR1 SGHDT, CDR2 YYEEEE. In DNA, the CDR3 is TGTGCCAGCACCAAGAGGCGCATCTATGGCTGCACCTTC. Translated: CASTKRRIYGCTF.

This clonotype was counted between two and nine times. The chain has TRBV4-3 and TRBJ2-1, with a weak D call TRBD1 (6 bases). V was pared by 4 bases and J by 8 bases, with 18 bases between. This CDR3 has 15 amino acids. CDR1 and CDR2 (germline): LGHNA, YSLEER. CDR3 in DNA: TGCGCCAGCAGCCGCTCGGGACAATCGGTCGATGAGCAGTTCTTC. The encoded protein is CASSRSGQSVDEQFF.

The chain has TRBV6-5 and TRBJ1-5; D is undetermined. Germline CDR1 reads MNHEY; CDR2 reads SVGAGI. The CDR3 covers 14 residues. V shed 8 bases and J shed 4 bases, with 15 bases lying between them. The CDR3 here is CASRPALGNQPQHF. The CDR3 DNA sequence: TGTGCCAGCCGCCCTGCTCTGGGTAATCAGCCCCAGCATTTT.

The rearrangement uses TRBV6-5 and TRBJ1-1; D ambiguous. Per the germline V gene, CDR1 is MNHEY and CDR2 is SVGAGI. This CDR3 is 13 amino acids long. With 3 bases removed from V and 0 bases from J, the gap between germline ends came to 5 bases. This chain's CDR3 is CASSYGMNTEAFF. In DNA form, the CDR3 reads TGTGCCAGCAGTTATGGAATGAACACTGAAGCTTTCTTT.

This sequence joins TRBV29-1 and TRBJ2-1; D possibly corresponds to TRBD1 (6 bases). Germline V gene lookup returns CDR1 SQVTM and CDR2 ANQGSEA. Between the trimmed V and J ends, which lost 3 bases and 6 bases, there was a span of 15 bases. CDR3 length: 14 residues. CDR3 DNA: TGCAGCGTTGAGTTTTTGGGGGCGATCAATGAGCAGTTCTTC. Protein product: CSVEFLGAINEQFF.

This clonotype was recorded a few times. The chain couples TRBV19 to TRBJ2-1; D is unclear. Germline V lookup: CDR1 LNHDA, CDR2 SQIVND (reference sequence). The V and J ends lost 6 bases and 7 bases respectively, with 10 bases between them. The length of the CDR3 is 12 residues. CDR3 DNA sequence: TGTGCCAGTAGCACCACTCCGAATGAGCAGTTCTTC. Amino acid sequence: CASSTTPNEQFF.

This clonotype was recorded at least ten times. The chain couples TRBV29-1 to TRBJ2-1; perhaps TRBD1 as D (6 bases). The V gene's germline CDR1 is SQVTM and CDR2 ANQGSEA. With 6 bases removed from V and 8 bases from J, the gap between germline ends came to 20 bases. The length of the CDR3 is 14 residues. CDR3 coding DNA: TGCAGCGTCGACAGGAGTATTGTCGGCGATGAGCAGTTCTTC. It is translated as CSVDRSIVGDEQFF.

The V and J genes are TRBV12-3 or TRBV12-4 and TRBJ1-5; D unclear. This CDR3 is 12 amino acids long. The ends were cut back, 1 base at V and 11 bases at J, with 9 bases in the middle. The CDR3 bases are TGTGCCAGCAGTTTAGAGGCTCCCACCCAGCATTTT. Translating gives CASSLEAPTQHF.